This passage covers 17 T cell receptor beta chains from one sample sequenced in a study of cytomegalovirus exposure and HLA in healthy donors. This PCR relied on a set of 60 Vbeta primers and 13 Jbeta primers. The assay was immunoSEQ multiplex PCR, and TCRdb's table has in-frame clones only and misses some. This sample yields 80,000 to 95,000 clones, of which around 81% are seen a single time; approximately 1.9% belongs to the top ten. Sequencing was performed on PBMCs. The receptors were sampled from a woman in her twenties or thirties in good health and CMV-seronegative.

CDR3 nucleotide sequence: TGTGCCAGCAGCTTAGCGGGATTTGGCTACGAGCAGTACTTC. It is translated as CASSLAGFGYEQYF. The gene calls are TRBV11-2 and TRBJ2-7; a weak D match, TRBD2 (5 bases). CDR1 and CDR2 (germline): SGHAT, FQNNGV. V gave up 1 base and J gave up 3 bases, with 10 bases separating them. The length of the CDR3 is 14 residues. The whole variable domain, filled in from reference TRBV11-2 and TRBJ2-7, reads EAGVAQSPRYKIIEKRQSVAFWCNPISGHATLYWYQQILGQGPKLLIQFQNNGVVDDSQLPKDRFSAERLKGVDSTLKIQPAKLEDSAVYLCASSLAGFGYEQYFGPGTRLTVT.

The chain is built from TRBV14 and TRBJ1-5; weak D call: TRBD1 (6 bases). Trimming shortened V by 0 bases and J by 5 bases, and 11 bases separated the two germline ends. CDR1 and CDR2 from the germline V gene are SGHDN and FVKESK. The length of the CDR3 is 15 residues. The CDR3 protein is CASSQDWPGDQPQHF. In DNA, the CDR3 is TGTGCCAGCAGCCAAGATTGGCCAGGGGATCAGCCCCAGCATTTT.

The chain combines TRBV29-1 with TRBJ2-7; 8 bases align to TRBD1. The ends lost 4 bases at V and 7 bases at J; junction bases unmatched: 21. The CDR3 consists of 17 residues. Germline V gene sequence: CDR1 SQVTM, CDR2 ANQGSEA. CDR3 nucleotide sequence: TGCAGCGTTGGACATTATGGGGTTCCGCAGGGGGCGCATGAGCAGTACTTC. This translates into CSVGHYGVPQGAHEQYF.

DNA for the CDR3: TGTGCCAGTAGTATAGACGGGATCGCTGAGCAGTACTTC. It translates to CASSIDGIAEQYF. The rearrangement joins TRBV19 to TRBJ2-7; D perhaps matches TRBD2 (5 bases). The CDR3 totals 13 residues. Germline CDR1 is LNHDA and CDR2 is SQIVND (reference sequence). The V end lost 0 bases, the J end lost 7 bases, and 10 bases lay between the germline ends. Looking up the rest from reference TRBV19 and TRBJ2-7 gives the full variable domain: DGGITQSPKYLFRKEGQNVTLSCEQNLNHDAMYWYRQDPGQGLRLIYYSQIVNDFQKGDIAEGYSVSREKKESFPLTVTSAQKNPTAFYLCASSIDGIAEQYFGPGTRLTVT.

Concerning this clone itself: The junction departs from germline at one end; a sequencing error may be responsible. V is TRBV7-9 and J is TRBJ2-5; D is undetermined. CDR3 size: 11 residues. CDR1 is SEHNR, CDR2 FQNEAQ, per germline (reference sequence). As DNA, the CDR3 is TGTGCCAGCAGCAAAGAGGTCGGGTGGAACTTC. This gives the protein CASSKEVGWNF.

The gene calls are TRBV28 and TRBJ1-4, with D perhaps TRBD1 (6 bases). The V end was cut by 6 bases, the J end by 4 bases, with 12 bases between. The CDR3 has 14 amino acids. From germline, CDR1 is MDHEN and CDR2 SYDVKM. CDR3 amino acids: CASSNRALNEKLFF. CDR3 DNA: TGTGCCAGCAGCAACAGGGCCCTTAATGAAAAACTGTTTTTT.

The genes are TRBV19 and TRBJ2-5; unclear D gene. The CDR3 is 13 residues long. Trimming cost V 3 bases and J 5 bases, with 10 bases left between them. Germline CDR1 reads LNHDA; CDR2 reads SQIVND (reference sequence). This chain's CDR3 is CASSISWRETQYF. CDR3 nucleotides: TGTGCCAGTAGTATCTCATGGCGGGAGACCCAGTACTTC.

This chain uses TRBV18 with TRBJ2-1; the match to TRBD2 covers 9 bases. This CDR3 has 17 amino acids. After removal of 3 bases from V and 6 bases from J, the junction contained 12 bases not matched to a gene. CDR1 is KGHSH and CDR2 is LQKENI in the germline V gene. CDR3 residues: CASSPRGGTNIRNEQFF. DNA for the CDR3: TGTGCCAGCTCACCGCGGGGGGGGACAAACATACGCAATGAGCAGTTCTTC.

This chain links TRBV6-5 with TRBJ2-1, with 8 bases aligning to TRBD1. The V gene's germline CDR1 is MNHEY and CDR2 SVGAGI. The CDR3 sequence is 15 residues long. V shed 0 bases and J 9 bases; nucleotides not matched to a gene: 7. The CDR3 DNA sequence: TGTGCCAGCAGTTACTCGAGGGACAGGTCGGGTGAGCAGTTCTTC. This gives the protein CASSYSRDRSGEQFF.

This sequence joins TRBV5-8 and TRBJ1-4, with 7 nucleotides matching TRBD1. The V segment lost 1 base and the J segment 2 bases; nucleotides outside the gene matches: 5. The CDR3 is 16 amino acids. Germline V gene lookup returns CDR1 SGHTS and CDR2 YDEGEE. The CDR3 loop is CASSLFRGATNEKLFF. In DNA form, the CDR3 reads TGTGCCAGCAGCTTGTTCAGGGGGGCGACTAATGAAAAACTGTTTTTT.

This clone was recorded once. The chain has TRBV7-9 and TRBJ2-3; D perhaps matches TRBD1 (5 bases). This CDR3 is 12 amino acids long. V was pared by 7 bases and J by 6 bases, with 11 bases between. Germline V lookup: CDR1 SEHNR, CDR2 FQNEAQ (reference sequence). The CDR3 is CASTLGVDTQYF. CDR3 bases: TGTGCCAGCACCCTAGGGGTGGATACGCAGTATTTT.

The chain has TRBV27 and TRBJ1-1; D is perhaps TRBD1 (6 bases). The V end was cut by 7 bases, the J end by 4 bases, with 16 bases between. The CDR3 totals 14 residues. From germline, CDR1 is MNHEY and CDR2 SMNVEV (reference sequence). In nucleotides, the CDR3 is TGTGCCAGCAATATAATCCAGGGGAGCACTGAAGCTTTCTTT. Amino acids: CASNIIQGSTEAFF.

The CDR3 DNA sequence: TGTGCCAGCAGCGTCTCCCTGGATATCAGGGCCGGGGAGCTGTTTTTT. This sequence encodes CASSVSLDIRAGELFF. The chain carries TRBV9 and TRBJ2-2, with D possibly TRBD1 on 5 matching bases. There are 16 residues in the CDR3. Germline V gene data show CDR1 as SGDLS and CDR2 as YYNGEE. V gave up 2 bases and J gave up 6 bases, with 17 bases separating them.

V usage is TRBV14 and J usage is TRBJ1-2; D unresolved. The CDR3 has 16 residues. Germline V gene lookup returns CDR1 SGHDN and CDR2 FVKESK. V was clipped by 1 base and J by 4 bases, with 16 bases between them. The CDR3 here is CASSQALGGGVYGYTF. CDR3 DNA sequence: TGTGCCAGCAGCCAAGCTTTAGGTGGAGGCGTCTATGGCTACACCTTC.

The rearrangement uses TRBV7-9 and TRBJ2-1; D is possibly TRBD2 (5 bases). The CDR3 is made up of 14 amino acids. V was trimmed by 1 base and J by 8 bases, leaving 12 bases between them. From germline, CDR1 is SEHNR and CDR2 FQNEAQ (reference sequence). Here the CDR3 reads CASSLGPGSDEQFF. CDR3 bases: TGTGCCAGCAGCTTAGGCCCAGGTAGCGATGAGCAGTTCTTC.

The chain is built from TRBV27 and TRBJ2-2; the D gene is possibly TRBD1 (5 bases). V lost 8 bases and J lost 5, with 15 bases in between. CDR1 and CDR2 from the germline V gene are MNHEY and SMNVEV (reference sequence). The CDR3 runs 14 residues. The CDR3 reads CASLGPGWTGELFF. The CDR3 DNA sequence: TGTGCCAGCTTGGGGCCGGGTTGGACCGGGGAGCTGTTTTTT.

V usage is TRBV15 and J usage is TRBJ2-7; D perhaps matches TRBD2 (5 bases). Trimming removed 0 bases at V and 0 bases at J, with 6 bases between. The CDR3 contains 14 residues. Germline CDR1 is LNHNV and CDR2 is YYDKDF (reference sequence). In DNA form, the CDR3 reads TGTGCCACCAGCAGAGATCTAGCCTCCTACGAGCAGTACTTC. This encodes CATSRDLASYEQYF. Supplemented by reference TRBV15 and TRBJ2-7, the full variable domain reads DAMVIQNPRYQVTQFGKPVTLSCSQTLNHNVMYWYQQKSSQAPKLLFHYYDKDFNNEADTPDNFQSRRPNTSFCFLDIRSPGLGDTAMYLCATSRDLASYEQYFGPGTRLTVT.